The count of the clone carrying this T cell receptor (beta chain) is one. Trimming removed 6 bases from V and 5 bases from J; junction bases left unmatched: 12. CDR1 and CDR2 (germline): SGDLS, YYNGEE. The CDR3 length is 16 residues. The data originate from a study of blood T cell repertoires in COVID-19. Measured with immunoSEQ multiplex PCR; TCRdb has only the in-frame clones, and not every one. The table includes approximately 250,000 clones, about 88% detected once. The gene calls are TRBV9 and TRBJ2-5; 11 bases align to TRBD2. Sequencing used PBMCs or T cells enriched from blood (not recorded which). The receptor was derived from a woman aged 55-69 years in a cohort exposed to, infected with or recovered from COVID-19 (not recorded which). The CDR3 DNA follows: TGTGCCAGCACACCGAGACTAGCGGGGCTCAGGGAGACCCAGTACTTC. It translates to CASTPRLAGLRETQYF.